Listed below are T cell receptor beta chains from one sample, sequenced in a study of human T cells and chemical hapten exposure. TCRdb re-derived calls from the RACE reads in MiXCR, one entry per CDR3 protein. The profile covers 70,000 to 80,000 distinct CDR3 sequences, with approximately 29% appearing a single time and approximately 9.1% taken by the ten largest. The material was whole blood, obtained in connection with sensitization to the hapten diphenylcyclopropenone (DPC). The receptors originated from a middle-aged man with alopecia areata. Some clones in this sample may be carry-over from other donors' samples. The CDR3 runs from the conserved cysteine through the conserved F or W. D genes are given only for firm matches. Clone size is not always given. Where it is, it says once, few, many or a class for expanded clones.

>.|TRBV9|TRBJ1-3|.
CASSPTTQSSGNTIYF
TGTGCCAGCAGCCCGACTACTCAAAGCTCTGGAAACACCATATATTTT
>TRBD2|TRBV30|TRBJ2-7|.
CAWSVRTSVYF
TGTGCCTGGAGTGTACGAACTAGCGTCTACTTC
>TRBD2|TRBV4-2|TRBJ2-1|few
CASSQTGTSGSLYNEQFF
TGTGCCAGCAGCCAAACCGGGACTAGCGGGAGTCTCTACAATGAGCAGTTCTTC
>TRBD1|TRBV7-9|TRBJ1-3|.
CASSPWGTGTGNTIYF
TGTGCCAGCAGCCCCTGGGGGACAGGGACTGGAAACACCATATATTTT
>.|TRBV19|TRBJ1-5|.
CASSTHQGSNQPQHF
TGTGCCAGTAGTACCCACCAGGGCAGCAATCAGCCCCAGCATTTT
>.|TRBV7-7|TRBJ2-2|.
CASGLLNTGELFF
TGTGCCAGCGGACTATTGAACACCGGGGAGCTGTTTTTT
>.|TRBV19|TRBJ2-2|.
CASRSSTPGELFF
TGTGCCAGTAGGTCGAGTACGCCCGGGGAGCTGTTTTTT
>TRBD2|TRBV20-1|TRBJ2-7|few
CSARVLRAAGENSYEQYF
TGCAGTGCTAGAGTCCTTCGGGCGGCGGGAGAGAACTCCTACGAGCAGTACTTC
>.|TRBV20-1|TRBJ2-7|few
CSADVRGVEQYF
TGCAGTGCAGACGTCCGAGGGGTGGAGCAGTACTTC
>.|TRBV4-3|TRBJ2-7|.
CASSQDIGMSSYEQYF
TGCGCCAGCAGTCAAGATATAGGTATGAGCTCCTACGAGCAGTACTTC
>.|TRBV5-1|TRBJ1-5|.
CASSLEGVSNQPQHF
TGCGCCAGCAGCTTGGAAGGAGTTAGCAATCAGCCCCAGCATTTT
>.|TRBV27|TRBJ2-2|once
CASSLDPGSPNTGELFF
TGTGCCAGCAGTTTAGATCCGGGAAGCCCGAACACCGGGGAGCTGTTTTTT
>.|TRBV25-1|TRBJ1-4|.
CASSQGGTGEKLFF
TGTGCCAGCAGTCAGGGAGGTACCGGTGAAAAACTGTTTTTT
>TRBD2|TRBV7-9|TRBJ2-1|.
CASSLWGTSGDAHNEQFF
TGTGCCAGCAGCTTATGGGGGACTAGCGGGGACGCCCACAATGAGCAGTTCTTC
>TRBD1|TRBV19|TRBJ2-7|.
CASSIGQGASYEQYF
TGTGCCAGTAGTATTGGTCAGGGGGCCTCCTACGAGCAGTACTTC
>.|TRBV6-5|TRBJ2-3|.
CASSQKSLPTDTQYF
TGTGCCAGCAGTCAGAAAAGTCTACCCACAGATACGCAGTATTTT
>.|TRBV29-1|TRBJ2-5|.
CSVGGVVETQYF
TGCAGCGTTGGGGGGGTGGTAGAGACCCAGTACTTC
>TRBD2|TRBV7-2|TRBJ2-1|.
CASSSPSGALF
TGTGCCAGCAGCTCCCCTAGCGGAGCCCTCTTC
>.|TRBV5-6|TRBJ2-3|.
CASSWDDRTQYF
TGTGCCAGCAGCTGGGACGACCGTACGCAGTATTTT
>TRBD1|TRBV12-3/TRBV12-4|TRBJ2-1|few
CASSLNHPGDRGLEQFF
TGTGCCAGCAGTTTAAACCACCCCGGGGACAGGGGGCTTGAGCAGTTCTTC
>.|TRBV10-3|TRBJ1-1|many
CAISRTEPNTEAFF
TGTGCCATCAGTAGGACAGAACCTAACACTGAAGCTTTCTTT
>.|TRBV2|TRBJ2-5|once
CASTLGGSQETQYF
TGTGCCAGCACTCTGGGGGGAAGCCAAGAGACCCAGTACTTC
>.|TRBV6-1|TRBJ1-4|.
CASRAPQAATNEKLFF
TGTGCCAGCAGGGCCCCCCAGGCCGCAACTAATGAAAAACTGTTTTTT
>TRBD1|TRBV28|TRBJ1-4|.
CATSGTGGTRGATNEKLFF
TGTGCCACTTCCGGGACAGGGGGGACACGCGGCGCAACTAATGAAAAACTGTTTTTT
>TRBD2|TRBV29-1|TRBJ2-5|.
CSVDQGTRQETQYF
TGCAGCGTTGACCAAGGGACTAGACAAGAGACCCAGTACTTC
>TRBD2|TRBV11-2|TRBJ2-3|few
CASSLDRRGDPRTDTQYF
TGTGCCAGCAGCTTAGATCGGCGGGGGGACCCTCGCACAGATACGCAGTATTTT
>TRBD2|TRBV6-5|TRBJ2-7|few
CASSVLAGATYEQYF
TGTGCCAGCAGTGTCCTAGCGGGAGCAACCTACGAGCAGTACTTC
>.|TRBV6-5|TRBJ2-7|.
CASSYSMARSYEQYF
TGTGCCAGCAGTTACTCGATGGCGAGATCCTACGAGCAGTACTTC
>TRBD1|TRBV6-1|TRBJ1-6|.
CASSDRQGRNSPLHF
TGTGCCAGCAGTGATCGACAGGGCCGGAATTCACCCCTCCACTTT
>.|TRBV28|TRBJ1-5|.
CASSFAIYNQPQHF
TGTGCCAGCAGTTTCGCGATTTACAATCAGCCCCAGCATTTT
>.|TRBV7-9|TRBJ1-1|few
CASRHLGSNTEAFF
TGTGCCAGCAGACATTTGGGGAGCAACACTGAAGCTTTCTTT
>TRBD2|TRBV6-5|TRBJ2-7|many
CASSYGTSDSYEQYF
TGTGCCAGCAGTTATGGGACTAGCGATTCCTACGAGCAGTACTTC
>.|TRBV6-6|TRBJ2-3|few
CASSSPVGDTQYF
TGTGCCAGCAGTTCACCCGTAGGCGATACGCAGTATTTT
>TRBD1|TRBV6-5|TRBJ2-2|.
CASSPDRGGTGELFF
TGTGCCAGCAGTCCCGACAGGGGAGGCACCGGGGAGCTGTTTTTT
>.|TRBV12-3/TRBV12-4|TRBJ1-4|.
CASSFNPNEKLFF
TGTGCCAGCAGTTTTAACCCTAATGAAAAACTGTTTTTT
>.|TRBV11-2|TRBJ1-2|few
CASSPKDRKIPNYGYTF
TGTGCCAGCAGCCCGAAGGACAGAAAAATCCCTAACTATGGCTACACCTTC
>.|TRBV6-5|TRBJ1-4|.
CASKSTGQLGEKLFF
TGTGCCAGCAAATCCACAGGGCAACTGGGAGAAAAACTGTTTTTT
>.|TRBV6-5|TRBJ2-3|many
CASSPGGTDTQYF
TGTGCCAGCAGCCCCGGTGGTACAGATACGCAGTATTTT
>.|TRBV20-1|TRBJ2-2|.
CSARKLEGAGELFF
TGCAGTGCTAGGAAATTAGAGGGTGCCGGGGAGCTGTTTTTT
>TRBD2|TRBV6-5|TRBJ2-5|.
CASSWTSEETQYF
TGTGCCAGCAGCTGGACTAGCGAAGAGACCCAGTACTTC
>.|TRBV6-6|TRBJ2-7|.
CASNPGQGIGKQYF
TGTGCCAGCAACCCTGGCCAGGGTATAGGGAAGCAGTACTTC
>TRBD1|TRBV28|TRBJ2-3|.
CASSYRQGRRDTQYF
TGTGCCAGCAGTTATCGACAGGGGCGCCGGGATACGCAGTATTTT